This is a list of T cell receptor beta chains from one sample in a study of blood T cell repertoires in COVID-19. Generated by immunoSEQ multiplex PCR, the TCRdb table keeps only in-frame clones and is missing some. Of around 700,000 clones in the sample, approximately 90% are singletons; the top ten hold approximately 0.3%. The sequenced sample was peripheral blood. The origin of the receptors is a woman aged 18 to 35 with acute or convalescent COVID-19. CDR3s leave out the opening cysteine and the closing phenylalanine or tryptophan. The order of the fields is J gene, V gene, CDR3 protein.

J: TRBJ2-1; V: TRBV14; CDR3: ASTGTPHNEQF
J: TRBJ1-5; V: TRBV6-4; CDR3: ASSALSGGRAQPQH
J: TRBJ2-5; V: TRBV18; CDR3: ASSPDFVGRETQY
J: TRBJ1-1; V: TRBV6-6; CDR3: ASSYDSKNTEAF
J: TRBJ1-2; V: TRBV7-9; CDR3: ASSSNRLANYGYT
J: TRBJ1-1; V: TRBV2; CDR3: ASSKPGTGEAF
J: TRBJ1-1; V: TRBV4-1; CDR3: ASSQGWGGKAEAF
J: TRBJ1-2; V: TRBV28; CDR3: ASSSLGQGSGGYT
J: TRBJ2-7; V: TRBV14; CDR3: ASSQGGRQGWYEQY
J: TRBJ2-7; V: TRBV12-3/TRBV12-4; CDR3: ASSGGTGDEQY
J: TRBJ2-7; V: TRBV2; CDR3: ASSSDRGGSYEQY
J: TRBJ2-3; V: TRBV2; CDR3: ASSDNTDTQY
J: TRBJ2-1; V: TRBV19; CDR3: ASSIVGAQMNEQF
J: TRBJ1-3; V: TRBV28; CDR3: ASRAPEYRAVSGNTIY
J: TRBJ2-7; V: TRBV30; CDR3: AWELVGVGEQY
J: TRBJ1-3; V: TRBV4-1; CDR3: ASSLKPRDSGNTIY
J: TRBJ1-2; V: TRBV29-1; CDR3: SVEERVYGYT
J: TRBJ2-2; V: TRBV11-3; CDR3: ASTRGGGLSGELF
J: TRBJ1-6; V: TRBV6-5; CDR3: ASSYSSTGVSPLH
J: TRBJ2-2; V: TRBV7-2; CDR3: ASSSVNTGELF
J: TRBJ2-1; V: TRBV6-5; CDR3: ASSSREGDEQF
J: TRBJ1-1; V: TRBV6-5; CDR3: ASRRDAEAF
J: TRBJ2-7; V: TRBV29-1; CDR3: SVENDGNSYEQY
J: TRBJ1-2; V: TRBV6-6; CDR3: ASRPQGNYGYT
J: TRBJ2-3; V: TRBV27; CDR3: ASSLAGQPTDTQY
J: TRBJ1-5; V: TRBV9; CDR3: ASSPGQGGLGCQPQH
J: TRBJ2-1; V: TRBV7-9; CDR3: ASRSGTGAHTEQF
J: TRBJ2-2; V: TRBV27; CDR3: ASSSQGPGKLF
J: TRBJ1-4; V: TRBV5-1; CDR3: ASSPGTGIYEKLF